This TCR beta chain is from a study of blood T cell repertoires in COVID-19. Study-level background: Donors in the United States, Italy and Spain gave samples during acute or convalescent COVID-19. Sample material is recorded as cDNA or gDNA derived from T cells, B-cell-depleted T cells, or PBMCs.

In this sample, this clone turned up once. Per the authors' pipeline: Amplifying reference gene primers gave estimates of nucleated cell counts. TCRdb's table, derived via immunoSEQ multiplex PCR, lists solely in-frame clones and lacks some. Clone size and V and J calls were adopted from that table, with D and trimming inferred from the DNA. The sample yields 150,000 or so clones, roughly 86% seen once. The TCR was taken from a woman in her 50s with acute or convalescent COVID-19. The specimen was peripheral blood.

The CDR3 DNA reads as TGTGCCAGCAGTGAGGTGGGGCCTGGTGGTGAAGCTTTCTTT. As protein: CASSEVGPGGEAFF. The chain is built from TRBV6-1 and TRBJ1-1, with D maybe TRBD1 (5 bases). This CDR3 is 14 amino acids long. Germline CDR1 and CDR2: MNHNS and SASEGT. The ends were cut back, 3 bases at V and 7 bases at J, with 15 bases in the middle.